The rows below give T cell receptor beta chains drawn from one sample of a study of T cells in tuberculosis. The method was immunoSEQ multiplex PCR; TCRdb's version includes in-frame clones alone and lacks a portion of them. The sample has some 30,000 clones; just under 95% are singletons. What was sequenced was PBMCs. The receptors were sampled from a donor between 10 and 35 years old with latent tuberculosis or without tuberculosis infection. Some clones in this sample may be carry-over from other donors' samples. Each CDR3 is given with its conserved first and last residue. A D gene is named only where the DNA matches it firmly. The size of a clone is reported for some rows only, either as once, few or many, or as a class for expanded clones.

j_gene,v_gene,abundance,d_gene,len,CDR3nt,CDR3aa
TRBJ1-3,TRBV13,.,.,16,TGTGCCAGCAGCTTAGAATTCGGGAACTCTGGAAACACCATATATTTT,CASSLEFGNSGNTIYF
TRBJ1-1,TRBV10-2,.,TRBD1,17,TGCGCCAGCAGTGAGTCGCTCAGGACAGGGCTGAACACTGAAGCTTTCTTT,CASSESLRTGLNTEAFF
TRBJ2-6,TRBV27,.,.,15,TGTGCCAGCAGTATAGAGTACTCTGGGGCCAACGTCCTGACTTTC,CASSIEYSGANVLTF
TRBJ2-3,TRBV4-2,.,TRBD2,15,TGTGCCAGCAGCGAGCGGGGGGGTGGCACAGATACGCAGTATTTT,CASSERGGGTDTQYF
TRBJ1-2,TRBV2,.,.,11,TGTGCCAGCAGTGAGGCCGACAGGTTCTCCTTC,CASSEADRFSF
TRBJ2-3,TRBV7-8,once,.,16,TGTGCCAGCAGCCCAATAGTCGGGGGGCGCACAGATACGCAGTATTTT,CASSPIVGGRTDTQYF
TRBJ1-2,TRBV15,.,TRBD1,15,TGTGCCACCAGCAGAGTGACAGGGGAGGGGTATGGCTACACCTTC,CATSRVTGEGYGYTF
TRBJ2-5,TRBV5-1,few,.,15,TGCGCCAGCAGCTTAGAGGGGGTTCGAGGAGAGACCCAGTACTTC,CASSLEGVRGETQYF
TRBJ1-4,TRBV20-1,.,.,11,TGCAGTGCTTTTAATAATGAAAAACTGTTTTTT,CSAFNNEKLFF
TRBJ1-2,TRBV25-1,.,TRBD1,15,TGTGCCAGCACCGGGGCGGGCGACAGGGCAGATGGCTACACCTTC,CASTGAGDRADGYTF
TRBJ1-1,TRBV9,.,.,13,TGTGCCAGTTCCCCGGGGGGGCGCACTGAAGCTTTCTTT,CASSPGGRTEAFF
TRBJ1-1,TRBV6-1,.,.,16,TGTGCCAGCAGTGAGGGAGGGGGAGCAGGGATGTTCGCCGCTTTCTTT,CASSEGGGAGMFAAFF
TRBJ2-3,TRBV4-1,.,.,15,TGCGCCAGCAGCCAAGAGTCTTTCCCCACAGATACGCAGTATTTT,CASSQESFPTDTQYF
TRBJ1-2,TRBV7-9,.,TRBD1,16,TGTGCCAGCAGCTCTACTCCGGGACAGGGAAGGGAAGGCTACACCTTC,CASSSTPGQGREGYTF
TRBJ2-2,TRBV5-1,once,.,14,TGCGCCAGCAGCTGGTCAGGGCTCACCGGGGAGCTGTTTTTT,CASSWSGLTGELFF
TRBJ1-2,TRBV2,.,.,13,TGTGCCTTGCGAGTGGAACAGGGCTATGGCTACACCTTC,CALRVEQGYGYTF
TRBJ2-3,TRBV5-8,few,.,13,TGTGCCAGCAGCCCGAGTGGGGCGGATACGCAGTATTTT,CASSPSGADTQYF
TRBJ2-6,TRBV5-1,.,TRBD1,20,TGCGCCAGCAGCCCGTTTGGGGACAGTACTTTGTCCTCTGGGGCCAACGTCCTGACTTTC,CASSPFGDSTLSSGANVLTF
TRBJ1-3,TRBV27,.,.,15,TGTGCCAGCAGTTTAACCCCACTCTCTGGAAACACCATATATTTT,CASSLTPLSGNTIYF
TRBJ1-5,TRBV30,.,.,14,TGTGCCTGGAGCCGACAGCTTAGCAATCAGCCCCAGCATTTT,CAWSRQLSNQPQHF
TRBJ2-7,TRBV2,.,TRBD2,14,TGTGCCAGCAGCTTACTAGCGGAAGGCTACGAGCAGTACTTC,CASSLLAEGYEQYF
TRBJ2-1,TRBV13,.,.,13,TGTGCCAGCACCATGGTTCGGAGGAATGAGCAGTTCTTC,CASTMVRRNEQFF
TRBJ1-1,TRBV6-5,.,.,13,TGTGCCAGCAGTTACTCCAGGGTCACTGAAGCTTTCTTT,CASSYSRVTEAFF
TRBJ2-7,TRBV27,.,TRBD1,13,TGTGCCAGCAGTGGGGACAGGAACTACGAGCAGTACTTC,CASSGDRNYEQYF
TRBJ1-3,TRBV6-1,.,TRBD1,13,TGTGCCAGCGAGACAGGGGCTAGAAACACCATATATTTT,CASETGARNTIYF
TRBJ2-2,TRBV2,.,TRBD1,18,TGTGCCAGCAAGGTCCCGCGTGACAGGGGGCGACCGTCCGGGGAGCTGTTTTTT,CASKVPRDRGRPSGELFF
TRBJ2-2,TRBV9,once,.,13,TGTGCCAGCAAGCTAGCGAACACCGGGGAGCTGTTTTTT,CASKLANTGELFF
TRBJ1-1,TRBV6-1,.,TRBD1,14,TGTGCCAGCAGTGATCTCGGGACAGGGGTTGAAGCTTTCTTT,CASSDLGTGVEAFF
TRBJ1-1,TRBV2,.,.,13,TGTGCCAGCAGAGTGGACAGGAACACTGAAGCTTTCTTT,CASRVDRNTEAFF
TRBJ2-7,TRBV7-6,.,.,14,TGTGCCAGCAGCTATACACAGGACAGCTACGAGCAGTACTTC,CASSYTQDSYEQYF
TRBJ1-5,TRBV28,.,.,15,TGTGCCAGCAGACTACCCTCCGACGGCAATCAGCCCCAGCATTTT,CASRLPSDGNQPQHF
TRBJ1-4,TRBV2,.,.,13,TGTGCCAGCAAAATCCAAGGGGATGAAAAACTGTTTTTT,CASKIQGDEKLFF
TRBJ1-1,TRBV28,.,.,16,TGTGCCAGCAAAGGCAGCGAACCTTCTTGGAACACTGAAGCTTTCTTT,CASKGSEPSWNTEAFF
TRBJ1-1,TRBV2,.,.,16,TGTGCCAGTTCCCAAAGCCGCGGGCCTCTCTCTCTAGAAGCTTTCTTT,CASSQSRGPLSLEAFF
TRBJ2-5,TRBV6-5,.,.,15,TGTGCCAGCAGTTACGGGGGGGGGCATGGGGAGACCCAGTACTTC,CASSYGGGHGETQYF
TRBJ2-6,TRBV19,.,TRBD1,18,TGTGCCAGTAGTACCGGGACAGGGGGCGCGCCTGGGGCCAACGTCCTGACTTTC,CASSTGTGGAPGANVLTF
TRBJ1-3,TRBV14,.,.,16,TGTGCCAGCAGCCAAGCTCCCGGGGAGCCTGGAAACACCATATATTTT,CASSQAPGEPGNTIYF
TRBJ2-7,TRBV11-2,.,TRBD2,16,TGTGCCAGCAGCTGGATAGCGGGGGATCCCTCCTACGAGCAGTACTTC,CASSWIAGDPSYEQYF
TRBJ2-1,TRBV5-3,.,.,15,TGTGCCAGAAGCTTGGGAGGCCCAGAAAGCAATGAGCAGTTCTTC,CARSLGGPESNEQFF
TRBJ2-1,TRBV27,.,.,15,TGTGCCAGCAGTTTAATCAGGGGAAACGCAAATGAGCAGTTCTTC,CASSLIRGNANEQFF
TRBJ1-5,TRBV27,.,TRBD1,15,TGTGCCAGCAGTGTCGGACAGGGCGGCAATCAGCCCCAGCATTTT,CASSVGQGGNQPQHF
TRBJ2-7,TRBV7-2,.,.,16,TGTGCCAGCAGCGGGAGGTGGATGGGCCGGGGAGCCGAGCAGTACTTC,CASSGRWMGRGAEQYF
TRBJ2-7,TRBV5-1,.,TRBD2,13,TGCGCCAGCAGCCAGCGGGGGGCCGTTGAGCAGTACTTC,CASSQRGAVEQYF
TRBJ1-5,TRBV19,.,TRBD1,15,TGTGCCAGTAGTATCGGGACAGGGTGGACTCAGCCCCAGCATTTT,CASSIGTGWTQPQHF
TRBJ1-3,TRBV6-6,.,.,16,TGTGCCAGCAGTCCCGACGGGGGGGGCTCTGGAAACACCATATATTTT,CASSPDGGGSGNTIYF
TRBJ1-1,TRBV4-1,.,.,11,TGCGCCAGCGGCAACGGGAATGAAGCTTTCTTT,CASGNGNEAFF
TRBJ1-1,TRBV28,.,.,11,TGTGCCAGCAGTTTTCTCACGAGGGCTTTCTTT,CASSFLTRAFF